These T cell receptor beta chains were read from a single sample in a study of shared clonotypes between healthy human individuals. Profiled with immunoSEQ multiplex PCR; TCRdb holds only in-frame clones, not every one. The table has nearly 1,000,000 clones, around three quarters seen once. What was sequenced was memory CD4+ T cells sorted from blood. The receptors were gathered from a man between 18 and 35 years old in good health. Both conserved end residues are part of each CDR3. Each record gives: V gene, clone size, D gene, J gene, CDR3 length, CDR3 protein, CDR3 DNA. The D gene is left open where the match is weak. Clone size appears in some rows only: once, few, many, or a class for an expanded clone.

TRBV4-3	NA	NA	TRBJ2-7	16	CASSPTPYGSSYEQYF	TGCGCCAGCAGCCCCACGCCCTACGGAAGCTCCTACGAGCAGTACTTC
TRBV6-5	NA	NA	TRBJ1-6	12	CASSYGESPLHF	TGTGCCAGCAGTTATGGGGAATCACCCCTCCACTTT
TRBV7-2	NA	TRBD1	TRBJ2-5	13	CASSSRTGQLQYF	TGTGCCAGCAGCTCAAGGACAGGCCAGTTGCAGTACTTC
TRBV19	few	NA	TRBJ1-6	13	CASSPGVGSPLHF	TGTGCCAGTAGTCCAGGGGTTGGTTCACCCCTCCACTTT
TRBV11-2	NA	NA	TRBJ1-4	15	CASSLGARSNEKLFF	TGTGCCAGCAGCTTAGGGGCTAGATCTAATGAAAAACTGTTTTTT
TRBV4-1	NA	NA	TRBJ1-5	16	CASSSLGGADNQPQHF	TGCGCCAGCAGCTCCCTAGGGGGGGCCGACAATCAGCCCCAGCATTTT
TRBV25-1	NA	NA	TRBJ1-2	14	CASSESGSHYGYTF	TGTGCCAGCAGTGAAAGCGGCAGCCACTATGGCTACACCTTC
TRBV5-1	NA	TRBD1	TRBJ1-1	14	CASSSGQGGTEAFF	TGCGCCAGCAGCTCGGGACAGGGAGGAACTGAAGCTTTCTTT
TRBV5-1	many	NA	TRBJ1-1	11	CASSFQGKAFF	TGCGCCAGCAGCTTTCAGGGTAAAGCTTTCTTT
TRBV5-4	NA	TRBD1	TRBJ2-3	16	CASSHRQGSSTDTQYF	TGTGCCAGCAGCCATAGACAGGGAAGTAGCACAGATACGCAGTATTTT
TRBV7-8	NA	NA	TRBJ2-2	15	CASSLASWNTGELFF	TGTGCCAGCAGCTTAGCCAGCTGGAACACCGGGGAGCTGTTTTTT
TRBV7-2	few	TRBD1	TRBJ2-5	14	CASSKGGQKETQYF	TGTGCCAGCAGCAAAGGGGGACAGAAAGAGACCCAGTACTTC
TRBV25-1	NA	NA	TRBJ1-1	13	CASSEPGGVEAFF	TGTGCCAGCAGTGAACCGGGGGGAGTTGAAGCTTTCTTT
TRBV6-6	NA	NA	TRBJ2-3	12	CASESSGDTQYF	TGTGCCAGCGAATCATCGGGAGATACGCAGTATTTT
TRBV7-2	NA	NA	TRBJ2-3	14	CASSPYAGSDTQYF	TGTGCCAGCAGCCCTTATGCAGGGTCAGATACGCAGTATTTT
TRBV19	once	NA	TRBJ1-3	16	CASRGGGGYSGNTIYF	TGTGCCAGCCGTGGAGGAGGGGGTTATTCTGGAAACACCATATATTTT
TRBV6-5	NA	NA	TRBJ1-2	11	CASKGDYGYTF	TGTGCCAGCAAGGGGGACTATGGCTACACCTTC
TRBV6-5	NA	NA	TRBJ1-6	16	CASSLTGTGQFLSLHF	TGTGCCAGCAGTTTAACAGGGACGGGCCAGTTTTTATCCCTCCACTTT